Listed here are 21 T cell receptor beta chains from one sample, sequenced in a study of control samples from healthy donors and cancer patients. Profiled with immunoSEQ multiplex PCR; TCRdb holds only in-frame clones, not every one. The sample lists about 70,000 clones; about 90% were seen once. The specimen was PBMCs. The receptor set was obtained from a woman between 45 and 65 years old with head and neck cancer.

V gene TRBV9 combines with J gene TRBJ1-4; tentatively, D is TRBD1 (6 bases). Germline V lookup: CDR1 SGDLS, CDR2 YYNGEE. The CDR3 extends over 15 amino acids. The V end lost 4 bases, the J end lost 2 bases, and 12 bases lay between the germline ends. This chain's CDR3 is CASSPRGVTNEKLFF. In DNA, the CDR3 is TGTGCCAGCAGCCCTAGGGGGGTGACTAATGAAAAACTGTTTTTT.

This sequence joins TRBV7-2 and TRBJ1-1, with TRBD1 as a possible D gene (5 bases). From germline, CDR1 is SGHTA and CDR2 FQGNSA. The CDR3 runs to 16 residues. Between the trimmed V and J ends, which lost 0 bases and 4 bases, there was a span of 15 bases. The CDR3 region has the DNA TGTGCCAGCAGCTTAGCCTCACAGGTTTGGGGCACTGAAGCTTTCTTT. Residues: CASSLASQVWGTEAFF.

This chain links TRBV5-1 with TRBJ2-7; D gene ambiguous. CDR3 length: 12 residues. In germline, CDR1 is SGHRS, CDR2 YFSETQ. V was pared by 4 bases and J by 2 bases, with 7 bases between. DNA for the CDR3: TGCGCCAGCAGCCGGCAGCCCTACGAGCAGTACTTC. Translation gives CASSRQPYEQYF.

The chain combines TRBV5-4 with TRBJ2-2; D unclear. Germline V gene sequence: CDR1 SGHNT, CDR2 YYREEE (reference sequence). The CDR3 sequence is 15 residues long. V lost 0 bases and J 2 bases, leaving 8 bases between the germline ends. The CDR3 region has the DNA TGTGCCAGCAGCTTGGGCGGCAGCAACACCGGGGAGCTGTTTTTT. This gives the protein CASSLGGSNTGELFF.

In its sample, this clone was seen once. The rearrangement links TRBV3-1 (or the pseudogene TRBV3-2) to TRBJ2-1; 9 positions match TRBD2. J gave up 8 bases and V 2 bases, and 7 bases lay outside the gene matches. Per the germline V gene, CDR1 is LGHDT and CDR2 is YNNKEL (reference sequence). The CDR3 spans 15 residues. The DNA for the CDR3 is TGTGCCAGCAGCCAATACCGCGGGGGGGCAGATGAGCAGTTCTTC. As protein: CASSQYRGGADEQFF.

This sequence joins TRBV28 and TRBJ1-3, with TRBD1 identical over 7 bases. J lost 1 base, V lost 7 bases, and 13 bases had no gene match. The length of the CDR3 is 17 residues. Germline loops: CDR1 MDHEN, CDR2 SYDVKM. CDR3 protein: CASNDGEGAISGNTIYF. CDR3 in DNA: TGTGCCAGCAATGACGGCGAGGGGGCAATATCTGGAAACACCATATATTTT.

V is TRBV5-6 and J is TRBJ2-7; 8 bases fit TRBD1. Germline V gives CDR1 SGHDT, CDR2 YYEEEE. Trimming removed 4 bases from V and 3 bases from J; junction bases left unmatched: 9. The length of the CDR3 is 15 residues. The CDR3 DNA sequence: TGTGCCAGCAGCCTTACGGGGACAGGAGACTACGAGCAGTACTTC. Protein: CASSLTGTGDYEQYF.

CDR3 sequence: CASSGRGTGPYEQYF. In nucleotides, the CDR3 is TGTGCCAGCAGCGGCCGAGGGACAGGACCCTACGAGCAGTACTTC. V is TRBV7-8 and J is TRBJ2-7; 8 bases are a match to TRBD1. The ends lost 5 bases at V and 2 bases at J; junction bases unmatched: 8. CDR1 is SGHVS and CDR2 is FQNEAQ in the germline V gene. This CDR3 comprises 15 residues.

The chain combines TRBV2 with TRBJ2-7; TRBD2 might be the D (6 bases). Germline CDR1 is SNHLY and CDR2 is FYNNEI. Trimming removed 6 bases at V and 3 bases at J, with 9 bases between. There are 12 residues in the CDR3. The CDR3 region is CASSAGIYEQYF. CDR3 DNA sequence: TGTGCCAGCAGCGCGGGAATCTACGAGCAGTACTTC.

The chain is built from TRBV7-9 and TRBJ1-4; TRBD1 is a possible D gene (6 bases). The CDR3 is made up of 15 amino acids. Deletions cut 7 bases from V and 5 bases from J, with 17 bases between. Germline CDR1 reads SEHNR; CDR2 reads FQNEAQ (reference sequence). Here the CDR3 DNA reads TGTGCCAGCACCCTTCTGACAGGCGAAAATGAAAAACTGTTTTTT. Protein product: CASTLLTGENEKLFF. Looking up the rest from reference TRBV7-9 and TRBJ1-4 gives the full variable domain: DTGVSQNPRHKITKRGQNVTFRCDPISEHNRLYWYRQTLGQGPEFLTYFQNEAQLEKSRLLSDRFSAERPKGSFSTLEIQRTEQGDSAMYLCASTLLTGENEKLFFGSGTQLSVL.

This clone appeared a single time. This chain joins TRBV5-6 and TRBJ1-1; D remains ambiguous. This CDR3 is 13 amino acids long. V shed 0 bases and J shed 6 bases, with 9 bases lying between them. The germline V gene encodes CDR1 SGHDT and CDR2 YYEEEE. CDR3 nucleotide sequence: TGTGCCAGCAGCTTGGAGTTCCCCGCTGAAGCTTTCTTT. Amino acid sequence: CASSLEFPAEAFF.

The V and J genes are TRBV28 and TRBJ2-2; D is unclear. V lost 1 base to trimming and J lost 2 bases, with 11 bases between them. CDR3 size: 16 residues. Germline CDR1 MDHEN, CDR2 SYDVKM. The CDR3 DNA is TGTGCCAGCAGTTTATTAATCAGTTTTAACACCGGGGAGCTGTTTTTT. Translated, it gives CASSLLISFNTGELFF.

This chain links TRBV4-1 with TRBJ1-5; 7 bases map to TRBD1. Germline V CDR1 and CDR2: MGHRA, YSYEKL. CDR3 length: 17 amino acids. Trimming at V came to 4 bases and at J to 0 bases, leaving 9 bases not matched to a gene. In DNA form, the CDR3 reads TGCGCCAGCAGCCCAACCCCGGGACAGACTAGCAATCAGCCCCAGCATTTT. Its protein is CASSPTPGQTSNQPQHF.

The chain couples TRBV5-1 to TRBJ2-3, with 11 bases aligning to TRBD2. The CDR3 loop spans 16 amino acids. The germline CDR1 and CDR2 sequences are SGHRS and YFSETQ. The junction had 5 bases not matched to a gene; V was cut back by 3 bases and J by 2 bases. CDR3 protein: CASSSGTSGFTDTQYF. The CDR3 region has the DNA TGCGCCAGCAGCTCGGGGACTAGCGGCTTCACAGATACGCAGTATTTT.

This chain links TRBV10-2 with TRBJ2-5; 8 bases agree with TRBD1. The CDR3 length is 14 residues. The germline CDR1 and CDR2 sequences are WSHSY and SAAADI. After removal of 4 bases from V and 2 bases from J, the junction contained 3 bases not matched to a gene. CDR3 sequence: CASSVRDRQETQYF. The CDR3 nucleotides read TGCGCCAGCAGTGTTAGGGACAGGCAAGAGACCCAGTACTTC.

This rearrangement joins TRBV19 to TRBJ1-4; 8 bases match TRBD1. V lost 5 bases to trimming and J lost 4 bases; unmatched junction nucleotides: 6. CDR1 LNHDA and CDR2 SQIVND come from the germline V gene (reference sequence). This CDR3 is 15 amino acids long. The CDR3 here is CASSPGDRSNEKLFF. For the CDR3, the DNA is TGTGCCAGTAGTCCGGGGGACAGGAGTAATGAAAAACTGTTTTTT.

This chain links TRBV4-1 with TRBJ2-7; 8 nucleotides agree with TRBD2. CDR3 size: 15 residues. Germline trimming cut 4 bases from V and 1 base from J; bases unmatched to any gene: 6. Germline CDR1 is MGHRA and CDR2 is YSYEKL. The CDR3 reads CASSLGLARSYEQYF. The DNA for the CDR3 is TGCGCCAGCAGCCTAGGACTAGCCCGTTCCTACGAGCAGTACTTC.

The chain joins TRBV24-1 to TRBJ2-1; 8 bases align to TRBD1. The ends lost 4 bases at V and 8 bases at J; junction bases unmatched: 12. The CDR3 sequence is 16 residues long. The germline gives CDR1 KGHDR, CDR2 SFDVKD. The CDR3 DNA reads TGTGCCACCAGTGACCTCGGACAGGGTCAAGGCGATGAGCAGTTCTTC. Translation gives CATSDLGQGQGDEQFF.

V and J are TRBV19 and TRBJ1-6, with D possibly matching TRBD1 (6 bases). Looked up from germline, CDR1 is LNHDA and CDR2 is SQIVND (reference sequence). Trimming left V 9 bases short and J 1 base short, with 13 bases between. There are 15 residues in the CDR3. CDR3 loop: CASTGRSSYNSPLHF. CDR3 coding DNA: TGTGCCAGCACAGGGAGAAGTTCCTATAATTCACCCCTCCACTTT.

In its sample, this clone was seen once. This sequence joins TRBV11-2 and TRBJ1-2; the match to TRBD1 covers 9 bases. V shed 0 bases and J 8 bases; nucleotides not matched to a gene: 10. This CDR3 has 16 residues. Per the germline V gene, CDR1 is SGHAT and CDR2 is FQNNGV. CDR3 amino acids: CASSLDPDGTGRGYTF. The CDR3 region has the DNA TGTGCCAGCAGCTTAGATCCGGACGGGACAGGGAGAGGCTACACCTTC.

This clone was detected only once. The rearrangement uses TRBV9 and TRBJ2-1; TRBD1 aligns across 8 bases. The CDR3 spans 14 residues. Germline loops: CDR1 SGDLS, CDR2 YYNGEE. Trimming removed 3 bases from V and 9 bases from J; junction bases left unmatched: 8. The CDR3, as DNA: TGTGCCAGCAGCGACCCGGACAGGGTGGCTGAGCAGTTCTTC. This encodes CASSDPDRVAEQFF.